This entry features one TCR beta chain sequence. The antigen is unknown. Clones were sequenced by immunoSEQ multiplex PCR, and TCRdb holds only the in-frame ones, with some missing. The table includes 150,000 to 200,000 clones, 80% to 95% detected once. The sample comes from a study of T cell responses to AZD1222 COVID-19 vaccine. Study results and caveats: Repertoires were obtained only post-peak T cell response. Regions left unmutated in variants are reportedly the target of nearly half of spike-specific TCRs. Donor demographics were predominantly white British with a female majority; clonal diversity may be underestimated. Two AZD1222 doses significantly raised spike-specific TCR breadth and depth over controls.

The germline V and J ends were trimmed by 5 bases and 3 bases, with 14 bases remaining between them. Germline V gene lookup returns CDR1 KGHSH and CDR2 LQKENI. The length of the CDR3 is 14 residues. The sequences come from peripheral blood, collected on day 0 of AZD1222 vaccination. The sequence derives from an adult in good health. This chain uses TRBV18 with TRBJ2-7; tentative D call: TRBD1 (6 bases). The CDR3 DNA reads TGTGCCAGCTCAACCGGACAGACCATCTACGAGCAGTACTTC. It specifies CASSTGQTIYEQYF.